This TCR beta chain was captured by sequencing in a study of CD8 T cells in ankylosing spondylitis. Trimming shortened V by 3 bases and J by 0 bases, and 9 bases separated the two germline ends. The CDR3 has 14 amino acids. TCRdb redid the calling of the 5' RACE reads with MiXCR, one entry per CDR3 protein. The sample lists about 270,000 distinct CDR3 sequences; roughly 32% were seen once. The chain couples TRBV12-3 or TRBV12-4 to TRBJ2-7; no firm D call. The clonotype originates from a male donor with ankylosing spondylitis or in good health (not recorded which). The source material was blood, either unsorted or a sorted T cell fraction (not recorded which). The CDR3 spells CASSFSRSSYEQYF. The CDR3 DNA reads TGTGCCAGCAGTTTCTCGCGGAGCTCCTACGAGCAGTACTTC.